This T cell receptor (beta chain) was retrieved from a study of regulatory T cells in long-lasting Graves disease. Study-wide points: Persistent patients shared more public clonotypes (around 3,000) than new patients (roughly 970).

For TCR beta, libraries came from iRepertoire HTBI primers and Arm-PCR of CDR3 regions. Each CDR3 protein gets one entry after TCRdb re-called the multiplex PCR reads with MiXCR. The table includes about 210,000 distinct CDR3 sequences, about 19% detected once. There are many counts of this clonotype. Its specificity is unknown. As to time point: newly diagnosed GD, antithyroid drugs for less than 3 months. The authors made the TCR library using RNA they extracted from PBMCs. Patients came from an endocrinology department in Xi'an, China. Trimming stripped 3 bases from V and 3 bases from J, with 9 bases between. The CDR3 consists of 14 residues. Germline V CDR1 and CDR2: SGHVS, FQNEAQ. The same specimen was also included in a second study, on T cells in Graves' hyperthyroidism and ophthalmopathy. From that study: Graves' hyperthyroidism without ophthalmopathy progression within 18 months was termed stable. Researchers report that a 13 V-J model separated ophthalmopathy from stable hyperthyroidism.

The receptor's source is a woman in her twenties or thirties with Graves disease. The chain joins TRBV7-8 to TRBJ1-5; D gene ambiguous. Sequenced material: peripheral blood mononuclear cells (PBMCs), taken at new diagnosis, from a patient treated with antithyroid drugs. This CDR3 is CASSLAGVNQPQHF. CDR3 DNA sequence: TGTGCCAGCAGCTTGGCTGGGGTCAATCAGCCCCAGCATTTT.